These 16 T cell receptor beta chains were sequenced from one sample in a study of neurological immune-mediated disorders. The time point: longitudinal time-point 3. MiXCR was run by TCRdb on the 5' RACE reads, yielding one entry per CDR3 protein. The table records approximately 85,000 distinct CDR3 sequences, 3.5% to 4.5% of them present only once. The sample was PBMCs. The source of these receptors is an older woman with multiple sclerosis.

This clonotype showed up many times. The chain carries TRBV6-5 and TRBJ2-7; D possibly matches TRBD1 or TRBD2 (5 bases each). CDR1 and CDR2 (germline): MNHEY, SVGAGI. V lost 5 bases to trimming and J lost 0 bases, with 20 bases between them. The CDR3 loop spans 17 amino acids. The CDR3 DNA follows: TGTGCCAGCAGTCATCCACCTTGGGCAGGGACCTCCTACGAGCAGTACTTC. Translating it yields CASSHPPWAGTSYEQYF.

This clonotype was recorded at least ten times. The rearrangement joins TRBV9 to TRBJ1-1; D remains ambiguous. The V end lost 4 bases, the J end lost 3 bases, and 13 bases lay between the germline ends. The V gene's germline CDR1 is SGDLS and CDR2 YYNGEE. This CDR3 region has 14 residues. The CDR3 sequence is CASSSGLTDTEAFF. CDR3 in DNA: TGTGCCAGCAGCTCAGGACTTACGGACACTGAAGCTTTCTTT.

This clonotype turned up a few times. Possible read error: a much larger clone is one base away. V is TRBV5-1 and J is TRBJ2-7, with 9 positions matching TRBD1. In germline, CDR1 is SGHRS, CDR2 YFSETQ. V lost 4 bases to trimming and J lost 6 bases; unmatched junction nucleotides: 8. CDR3 length: 14 residues. The CDR3 here is CASSLIQGAAEQYF. The CDR3 region has the DNA TGCGCCAGCAGCCTCATACAGGGGGCGGCCGAGCAGTACTTC.

This clonotype appeared many times. The rearrangement uses TRBV5-6 and TRBJ1-2; no clear D gene. V was trimmed by 0 bases and J by 4 bases, leaving 13 bases between them. Germline V lookup: CDR1 SGHDT, CDR2 YYEEEE. CDR3 length: 15 residues. The CDR3 protein is CASSLALRGGYGYTF. CDR3 DNA: TGTGCCAGCAGCTTGGCTCTCCGAGGAGGCTATGGCTACACCTTC.

The chain has TRBV6-5 and TRBJ2-3; D may be TRBD1 or TRBD2 (5 bases each). V was trimmed by 2 bases and J by 3 bases, leaving 15 bases between them. The CDR3 runs to 16 residues. CDR1 and CDR2 from the germline V gene are MNHEY and SVGAGI. CDR3: CASSYQAGRGTDTQYF. The CDR3 coding sequence is TGTGCCAGCAGTTACCAGGCAGGGAGAGGGACAGATACGCAGTATTTT.

This clonotype was seen repeatedly, ten times or more. The chain uses TRBV5-5 and TRBJ1-1; D call uncertain. V gave up 0 bases and J gave up 0 bases, with 6 bases separating them. From germline, CDR1 is SGHKS and CDR2 YYEKEE (reference sequence). This CDR3 spans 14 amino acids. In DNA form, the CDR3 reads TGTGCCAGCAGCTTGGGAGTGGTGAACACTGAAGCTTTCTTT. Translation gives CASSLGVVNTEAFF.

This clonotype occurred many times. The chain has TRBV7-6 and TRBJ2-7, with 11 nucleotides matching TRBD1. J gave up 5 bases and V 5 bases, and 5 bases lay outside the gene matches. Germline V lookup: CDR1 SGHVS, CDR2 FNYEAQ. CDR3 size: 14 residues. CDR3 nucleotide sequence: TGTGCCAGCAGCCAATGGACAGGGGGCAACGAGCAGTACTTC. It translates to CASSQWTGGNEQYF.

This clonotype was counted ten times or more. The genes are TRBV5-1 and TRBJ1-2; 8 nucleotides agree with TRBD1. Germline CDR1 reads SGHRS; CDR2 reads YFSETQ. The CDR3 runs 16 residues. V was pared by 0 bases and J by 6 bases, with 10 bases of the junction left unmatched. CDR3 in DNA: TGCGCCAGCAGCTTGGGAAATCAGGGGGCGCGAAATGGCTACACCTTC. It specifies CASSLGNQGARNGYTF.

The sample holds many counts of this clonotype. V is TRBV10-3 and J is TRBJ2-1; D gene uncertain. Germline V CDR1 and CDR2: ENHRY, SYGVKD. Trimming cost V 2 bases and J 8 bases, with 10 bases left between them. The CDR3 has 13 residues. The CDR3 coding sequence is TGTGCCATCAGTGAGAATTTCCCCCATGAGCAGTTCTTC. Protein sequence: CAISENFPHEQFF.

This clonotype was counted many times. This chain joins TRBV2 and TRBJ1-5; 9 nucleotides align to TRBD1. The germline V gene encodes CDR1 SNHLY and CDR2 FYNNEI. This CDR3 is built from 15 residues. J gave up 6 bases and V 5 bases, and 8 bases lay outside the gene matches. The chain's CDR3 is CASSSTGGATQPQHF. CDR3 in DNA: TGTGCCAGCAGTTCGACAGGGGGGGCCACTCAGCCCCAGCATTTT. The full variable domain, its missing parts supplied by reference TRBV2 and TRBJ1-5, is EPEVTQTPSHQVTQMGQEVILRCVPISNHLYFYWYRQILGQKVEFLVSFYNNEISEKSEIFDDQFSVERPDGSNFTLKIRSTKLEDSAMYFCASSSTGGATQPQHFGDGTRLSIL.

The table lists this clonotype with many counts. This chain connects TRBV20-1 to TRBJ1-2; 7 bases line up with TRBD1. Germline CDR1 DFQATT, CDR2 SNEGSKA (reference sequence). The trim removed 2 bases at V and 8 bases at J, leaving 5 bases unmatched. This CDR3 has 12 amino acids. This CDR3 reads CSARNRGRGYTF. DNA for the CDR3: TGCAGTGCTAGAAACAGGGGTCGCGGCTACACCTTC.

The sample holds many counts of this clonotype. This chain connects TRBV5-5 to TRBJ1-5; perhaps TRBD1 as D (5 bases). The CDR3 covers 15 residues. V was trimmed by 1 base and J by 1 base, leaving 9 bases between them. CDR1 SGHKS and CDR2 YYEKEE come from the germline V gene (reference sequence). This chain's CDR3 is CASSLYAGSNQPQHF. The CDR3 DNA reads as TGTGCCAGCAGCTTGTACGCAGGGAGCAATCAGCCCCAGCATTTT.

This clonotype has a count of ten or more. The chain is built from TRBV3-1 and TRBJ1-1, with D possibly TRBD1 on 6 matching bases. Trimming left V 4 bases short and J 0 bases short, with 12 bases between. The germline CDR1 and CDR2 sequences are LGHDT and YNNKEL (reference sequence). This CDR3 has 15 amino acids. For the CDR3, the DNA is TGTGCCAGCAGCCTCGGCAGGGGCATGAACACTGAAGCTTTCTTT. Protein: CASSLGRGMNTEAFF. Variable domain in full (rest from reference TRBV3-1 and TRBJ1-1): DTAVSQTPKYLVTQMGNDKSIKCEQNLGHDTMYWYKQDSKKFLKIMFSYNNKELIINETVPNRFSPKSPDKAHLNLHINSLELGDSAVYFCASSLGRGMNTEAFFGQGTRLTVV.

The chain recombines TRBV20-1 with TRBJ2-5; a possible D gene is TRBD1 (6 bases). CDR1 DFQATT and CDR2 SNEGSKA come from the germline V gene (reference sequence). CDR3 length: 14 amino acids. Trimming shortened V by 2 bases and J by 2 bases, and 12 bases separated the two germline ends. Written as DNA, the CDR3 is TGCAGTGCTAGACCTCCTGACAGGCAAGAGACCCAGTACTTC. Its translation is CSARPPDRQETQYF.

The table lists this clonotype with many counts. V gene TRBV7-2 combines with J gene TRBJ2-5; 8 bases match TRBD2. The junction had 13 bases not matched to a gene; V was cut back by 5 bases and J by 2 bases. The germline CDR1 and CDR2 sequences are SGHTA and FQGNSA. The CDR3 spans 17 residues. CDR3 protein: CASSPHAAGGRQETQYF. CDR3 in DNA: TGTGCCAGCAGCCCCCATGCGGCGGGGGGCAGACAAGAGACCCAGTACTTC.

Ten or more counts support this clonotype. This chain connects TRBV5-1 to TRBJ2-2; 10 bases fit TRBD1. Germline values: CDR1 SGHRS, CDR2 YFSETQ. V was clipped by 4 bases and J by 5 bases; unmatched bases: 5. This CDR3 is 15 amino acids long. The CDR3 DNA is TGCGCCAGCAGCCCCCGGACAGGGGGAACCGGGGAGCTGTTTTTT. It translates to CASSPRTGGTGELFF. Full variable domain (missing parts from reference TRBV5-1 and TRBJ2-2): KAGVTQTPRYLIKTRGQQVTLSCSPISGHRSVSWYQQTPGQGLQFLFEYFSETQRNKGNFPGRFSGRQFSNSRSEMNVSTLELGDSALYLCASSPRTGGTGELFFGEGSRLTVL.